This TCR beta chain was found in a study of cytomegalovirus exposure and HLA in healthy donors. Concerning this clone itself: What it recognizes is unknown.

J was trimmed by 1 base and V by 6 bases; bases with no gene match: 5. Germline CDR1 and CDR2: MNHNS and SASEGT. The CDR3 totals 15 residues. PCR primers comprised 60 Vbeta and 13 Jbeta primers. The assay was immunoSEQ multiplex PCR, and TCRdb's table has in-frame clones only and misses some. The sample includes 80,000 to 100,000 clones, roughly 64% of them seen just once. Regarding the study as a whole: When presence/absence was analysed, sequencing depth was taken to be roughly uniform across donors. The study dropped some indistinguishable V segments, TRBV6-2 and TRBV6-3 among them.

The receptor comes from a woman in her thirties or forties in good health and CMV-seropositive. The specimen was PBMCs. This sequence joins TRBV6-1 and TRBJ2-5; 10 bases are shared with TRBD2. The CDR3 DNA sequence: TGTGCCAGCAGGCGACTAGCGGGCTCCCAAGAGACCCAGTACTTC. Translated, it gives CASRRLAGSQETQYF.